This entry describes one TCR beta chain. The data are from a study of OX40 agonist ivuxolimab in advanced cancers. Across the whole study: Patients received the agonistic anti-OX40 (CD134) antibody ivuxolimab. Dose-escalation subjects each had hepatocellular carcinoma, melanoma, renal cell or head and neck cancer. Three patients responded partially, comprising one with hepatocellular carcinoma and two with cutaneous melanoma.

Assay: immunoSEQ multiplex PCR; the TCRdb copy retains only in-frame clones and omits some. The sample includes under 80,000 clones, around 83% of them seen just once. V lost 1 base to trimming and J lost 8 bases; unmatched junction nucleotides: 12. The CDR3 covers 16 residues. The germline gives CDR1 SGHRS, CDR2 YFSETQ. Exclusion of a patient followed from autoimmune disease history or systemic immunosuppression. The sequence came from an adult with an advanced solid tumor such as melanoma, head and neck, liver or kidney cancer. Sample: CD4+ or CD8+ T cells sorted from blood, taken in a trial of the OX40 agonist ivuxolimab. V is TRBV5-1 and J is TRBJ1-2, with 9 bases matching TRBD1. CDR3 sequence: CASSLSTPGTGNGYTF. In DNA, the CDR3 is TGCGCCAGCAGCTTGTCCACACCCGGGACAGGGAACGGCTACACCTTC.